A selection of T cell receptor beta chains follows, all from one sample in a study of blood T cell repertoires in COVID-19. The data were produced by immunoSEQ multiplex PCR, yet TCRdb's version contains in-frame clones alone and is incomplete. The table shows tens of thousands of clones, with 89% occurring only once. The sample comprised peripheral blood. The receptors stem from a man in his fifties with COVID-19, enrolled during active disease. Each CDR3 is given with its conserved first and last residue. D genes are given only for firm matches. For some rows the clone size is stated as once, few or many, or as a class when expanded; others skip it.

TRBV10-3	-	TRBJ2-3	TRBD2	CAISGLAGTTDTQYF	TGTGCCATCAGCGGACTAGCGGGGACCACAGATACGCAGTATTTT
TRBV19	once	TRBJ2-3	TRBD2	CARPGSGGNHSSDTQYF	TGTGCCAGACCAGGGAGCGGGGGAAATCATTCCTCAGATACGCAGTATTTT
TRBV28	-	TRBJ2-1	TRBD1	CASSPDRGDYNEQFF	TGTGCCAGCAGCCCTGACAGGGGAGATTACAATGAGCAGTTCTTC
TRBV30	-	TRBJ2-5	TRBD2	CAWGEGSPQYF	TGTGCCTGGGGGGAGGGGAGTCCCCAGTACTTC
TRBV4-3	-	TRBJ1-2	TRBD1	CASSRGPGQGLEGYTF	TGCGCCAGCAGCCGAGGCCCGGGACAGGGTTTAGAAGGCTACACCTTC
TRBV5-1	-	TRBJ2-7	TRBD2	CASSLGLAGVNEQYF	TGCGCCAGCAGCTTGGGACTAGCGGGGGTGAACGAGCAGTACTTC
TRBV30	-	TRBJ1-2	TRBD1	CAWSLFSDRVRGYTF	TGTGCCTGGAGTCTTTTCTCGGACAGGGTGCGTGGCTACACCTTC
TRBV5-6	few	TRBJ1-2	TRBD1	CASRTGYYGYTF	TGTGCCAGCAGGACAGGGTACTATGGCTACACCTTC
TRBV28	-	TRBJ1-6	TRBD1	CASRGQGYSPLHF	TGTGCCAGCAGAGGACAGGGGTATTCACCCCTCCACTTT
TRBV12-3/TRBV12-4	-	TRBJ1-2	-	CASLGQTNYGYTF	TGTGCCAGCTTGGGGCAGACTAACTATGGCTACACCTTC
TRBV28	-	TRBJ2-7	-	CASSSRGGAERAYF	TGTGCCAGCAGTTCCCGCGGAGGGGCTGAACGGGCGTACTTC
TRBV5-1	-	TRBJ1-6	TRBD1	CASSLGQSRYNSPLHF	TGCGCCAGCAGCCTGGGACAGAGCCGCTATAATTCACCCCTCCACTTT
TRBV15	-	TRBJ1-2	-	CATSIAGANYGYTF	TGTGCCACCAGCATCGCAGGGGCTAACTATGGCTACACCTTC
TRBV27	-	TRBJ2-2	-	CASSFSIDFTGELFF	TGTGCCAGCAGTTTCAGTATCGATTTCACCGGGGAGCTGTTTTTT
TRBV19	once	TRBJ2-7	TRBD2	CASSSGLAGGNSYEQYF	TGTGCCAGTAGTTCGGGACTAGCGGGGGGCAACTCCTACGAGCAGTACTTC
TRBV7-9	-	TRBJ1-2	TRBD1	CASSAVGTGFITNYGYTF	TGTGCCAGCAGCGCCGTTGGGACAGGGTTCATAACTAACTATGGCTACACCTTC
TRBV30	-	TRBJ1-2	-	CAWSAADYGYTF	TGTGCCTGGAGCGCGGCAGACTATGGCTACACCTTC
TRBV11-2	-	TRBJ2-2	-	CASSPLGGLNTGELFF	TGTGCCAGCAGCCCCCTCGGGGGTTTGAACACCGGGGAGCTGTTTTTT
TRBV4-1	-	TRBJ2-1	TRBD2	CASSQGPGGTTSLYNEQFF	TGCGCCAGCAGCCAAGGTCCGGGGGGAACAACCTCTCTTTACAATGAGCAGTTCTTC
TRBV13	-	TRBJ2-7	-	CASSLRAGHEQYF	TGTGCCAGCAGCCTCCGGGCAGGGCACGAGCAGTACTTC
TRBV10-3	-	TRBJ1-3	TRBD1	CAIRTGEAGNTIYF	TGTGCCATCAGGACAGGGGAGGCTGGAAACACCATATATTTT
TRBV6-4	-	TRBJ2-1	TRBD2	CASSRLAGGQDEQFF	TGTGCCAGCAGTAGACTAGCGGGGGGGCAGGATGAGCAGTTCTTC
TRBV2	-	TRBJ1-6	-	CASSDNPGGPPLHF	TGTGCCAGCAGTGACAACCCGGGAGGTCCACCCCTCCACTTT
TRBV7-8	-	TRBJ2-2	TRBD2	CASSRSGVSTGELFF	TGTGCCAGCAGTCGAAGCGGGGTGAGCACCGGGGAGCTGTTTTTT
TRBV5-1	-	TRBJ1-1	-	CASKSTGNTEAFF	TGCGCCAGCAAAAGCACAGGGAACACTGAAGCTTTCTTT
TRBV10-2	-	TRBJ2-1	TRBD1	CASKPGQGYNEQFF	TGCGCCAGCAAACCGGGACAGGGGTACAATGAGCAGTTCTTC
TRBV27	-	TRBJ2-2	-	CASSLNRNTGELFF	TGTGCCAGCAGTTTAAACAGAAACACCGGGGAGCTGTTTTTT
TRBV4-2	-	TRBJ2-3	TRBD2	CASSQGLAGGQADTQYF	TGTGCCAGCAGCCAAGGACTAGCGGGGGGGCAGGCAGATACGCAGTATTTT
TRBV27	-	TRBJ2-5	TRBD2	CASSPFGTSGGPYQETQYF	TGTGCCAGCAGTCCCTTCGGGACTAGCGGGGGGCCGTACCAAGAGACCCAGTACTTC
TRBV28	-	TRBJ2-2	-	CASSSGQGPGELFF	TGTGCCAGCAGTTCCGGTCAGGGCCCCGGGGAGCTGTTTTTT
TRBV2	-	TRBJ1-5	-	CASSLIGINQPQHF	TGTGCCAGCAGCCTCATCGGTATCAATCAGCCCCAGCATTTT
TRBV11-3	-	TRBJ2-6	-	CASVPPSSGANVLTF	TGTGCCAGCGTACCCCCTAGCTCTGGGGCCAACGTCCTGACTTTC
TRBV2	-	TRBJ2-3	TRBD2	CASSGGYTDTQYF	TGTGCCAGCAGCGGGGGGTACACAGATACGCAGTATTTT
TRBV7-2	-	TRBJ2-1	-	CASSSGLLHLGNEQFF	TGTGCCAGCAGCTCAGGACTACTTCATTTGGGCAATGAGCAGTTCTTC
TRBV5-4	-	TRBJ1-3	TRBD1	CASSLGPGQGFSSGNTIYF	TGTGCCAGCAGCTTGGGGCCGGGACAGGGTTTTTCCTCTGGAAACACCATATATTTT
TRBV4-2	-	TRBJ2-7	-	CASSQDGKWGEQYF	TGTGCCAGCAGCCAAGACGGGAAATGGGGAGAGCAGTACTTC
TRBV2	-	TRBJ2-1	TRBD1	CASRDSSYNEQFF	TGTGCCAGCCGGGACAGCTCCTACAATGAGCAGTTCTTC
TRBV9	few	TRBJ2-1	TRBD2	CASSGRLAGGNYNEQFF	TGTGCCAGCAGCGGCAGACTAGCGGGGGGTAACTACAATGAGCAGTTCTTC
TRBV4-3	-	TRBJ1-3	TRBD1	CASSQAGQVLGNTIYF	TGCGCCAGCAGCCAAGCCGGACAGGTTCTTGGAAACACCATATATTTT
TRBV4-2	-	TRBJ2-3	TRBD1	CASSQDIRTGGPDTQYF	TGTGCCAGCAGCCAAGATATCAGGACAGGGGGCCCAGATACGCAGTATTTT
TRBV2	few	TRBJ2-7	TRBD1	CASSGQGYEQYF	TGTGCCAGCAGTGGACAGGGGTATGAGCAGTACTTC
TRBV5-1	-	TRBJ1-2	TRBD1	CASTDREANYGYTF	TGCGCCAGCACGGACAGGGAAGCAAACTATGGCTACACCTTC
TRBV6-6	once	TRBJ1-2	-	CASSYSSGYTF	TGTGCCAGCAGTTATTCGAGCGGCTACACCTTC
TRBV24-1	-	TRBJ1-2	-	CATSDPDKLYGYTF	TGTGCCACCAGTGATCCCGACAAGCTCTATGGCTACACCTTC
TRBV5-1	-	TRBJ2-7	-	CASSLNGGGEQYF	TGCGCCAGCAGCTTGAATGGTGGCGGCGAGCAGTACTTC
TRBV9	-	TRBJ1-6	TRBD1	CASSATGTGTDSPLHF	TGTGCCAGCAGCGCCACCGGGACAGGGACGGATTCACCCCTCCACTTT
TRBV9	-	TRBJ2-1	TRBD1	CASSISGTVMGNEQFF	TGTGCCAGCAGCATCTCCGGGACAGTCATGGGGAATGAGCAGTTCTTC
TRBV3-1/TRBV3-2	-	TRBJ2-7	TRBD1	CASSPGQGAGYEQYF	TGTGCCAGCAGCCCCGGACAGGGGGCGGGTTACGAGCAGTACTTC